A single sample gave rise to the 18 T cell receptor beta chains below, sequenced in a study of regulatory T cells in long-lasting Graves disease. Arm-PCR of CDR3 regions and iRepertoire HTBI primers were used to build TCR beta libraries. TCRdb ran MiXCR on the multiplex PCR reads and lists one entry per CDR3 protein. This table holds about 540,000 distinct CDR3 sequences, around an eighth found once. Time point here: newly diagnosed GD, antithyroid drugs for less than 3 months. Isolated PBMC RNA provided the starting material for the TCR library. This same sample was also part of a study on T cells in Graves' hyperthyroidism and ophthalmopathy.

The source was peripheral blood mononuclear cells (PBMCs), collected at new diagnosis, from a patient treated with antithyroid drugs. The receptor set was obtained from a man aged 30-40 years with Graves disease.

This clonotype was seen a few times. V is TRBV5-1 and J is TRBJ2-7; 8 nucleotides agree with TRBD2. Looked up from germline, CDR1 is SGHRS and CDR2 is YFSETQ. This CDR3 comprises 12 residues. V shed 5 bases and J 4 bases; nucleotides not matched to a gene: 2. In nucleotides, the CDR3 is TGCGCCAGCAGGCTAGCGGGTTACGAGCAGTACTTC. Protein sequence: CASRLAGYEQYF.

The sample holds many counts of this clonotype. The chain's CDR3 is CASRQGNEQFF. CDR3 DNA sequence: TGTGCCAGCAGACAGGGCAATGAGCAGTTCTTC. This rearrangement joins TRBV7-9 to TRBJ2-1; perhaps TRBD1 as D (6 bases). From germline, CDR1 is SEHNR and CDR2 FQNEAQ (reference sequence). CDR3 size: 11 residues. Trimming removed 6 bases from V and 6 bases from J, with 6 bases in between.

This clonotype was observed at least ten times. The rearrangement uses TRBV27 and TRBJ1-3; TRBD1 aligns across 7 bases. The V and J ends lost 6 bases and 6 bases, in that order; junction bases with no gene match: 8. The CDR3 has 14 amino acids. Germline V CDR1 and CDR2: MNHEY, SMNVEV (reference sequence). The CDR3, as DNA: TGTGCCAGCAGCCAAACAGGGGTTGAAAACACCATATATTTT. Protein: CASSQTGVENTIYF.

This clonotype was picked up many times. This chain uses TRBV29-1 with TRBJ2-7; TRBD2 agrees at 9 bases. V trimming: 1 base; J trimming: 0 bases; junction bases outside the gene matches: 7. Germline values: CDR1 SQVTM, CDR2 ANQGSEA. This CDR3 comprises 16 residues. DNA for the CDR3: TGCAGCGTTGAAGGAACTACGACTAGCGGCTCCTACGAGCAGTACTTC. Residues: CSVEGTTTSGSYEQYF.

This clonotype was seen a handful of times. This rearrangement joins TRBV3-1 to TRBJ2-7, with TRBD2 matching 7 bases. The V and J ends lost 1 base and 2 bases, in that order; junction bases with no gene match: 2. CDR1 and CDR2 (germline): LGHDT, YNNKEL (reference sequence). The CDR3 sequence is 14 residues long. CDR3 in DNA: TGTGCCAGCAGCCAAGCCCTAGCGGCCTACGAGCAGTACTTC. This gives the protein CASSQALAAYEQYF.

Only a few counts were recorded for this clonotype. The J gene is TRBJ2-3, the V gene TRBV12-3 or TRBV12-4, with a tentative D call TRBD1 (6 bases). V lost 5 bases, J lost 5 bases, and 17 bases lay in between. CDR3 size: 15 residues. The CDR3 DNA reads TGTGCCAGCAGTCCAGGGGAATTTTCTGGAGATACGCAGTATTTT. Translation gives CASSPGEFSGDTQYF.

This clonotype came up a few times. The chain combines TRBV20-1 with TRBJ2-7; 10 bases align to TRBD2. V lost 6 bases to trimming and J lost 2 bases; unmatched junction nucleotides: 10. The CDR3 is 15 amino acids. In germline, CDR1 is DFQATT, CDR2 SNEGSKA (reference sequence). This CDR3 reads CSARSTSGVTYEQYF. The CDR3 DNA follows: TGCAGTGCCCGATCAACTAGCGGGGTTACCTACGAGCAGTACTTC.

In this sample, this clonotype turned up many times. The CDR3 coding sequence is TGTGCCAGCAGTGAGGGGGTAGAGCAGTTCTTC. It codes for CASSEGVEQFF. The rearrangement links TRBV2 to TRBJ2-1, with D possibly being TRBD1 or TRBD2 (5 bases each). This CDR3 comprises 11 residues. From germline, CDR1 is SNHLY and CDR2 FYNNEI. The V and J ends lost 3 bases and 10 bases respectively, with 7 bases between them. Using reference TRBV2 and TRBJ2-1 for the parts outside the CDR3, the full variable domain is EPEVTQTPSHQVTQMGQEVILRCVPISNHLYFYWYRQILGQKVEFLVSFYNNEISEKSEIFDDQFSVERPDGSNFTLKIRSTKLEDSAMYFCASSEGVEQFFGPGTRLTVL.

The CDR3 reads CASSGKAGGSTDTQYF. CDR3 DNA: TGTGCCAGCAGCGGAAAGGCGGGGGGTAGCACAGATACGCAGTATTTT. This chain links TRBV9 with TRBJ2-3, with 8 bases fitting TRBD2. V gave up 3 bases and J gave up 0 bases; unmatched junction bases: 6. Germline CDR1 SGDLS, CDR2 YYNGEE. This CDR3 spans 16 amino acids.

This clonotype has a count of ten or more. CDR3 protein: CASTERGRRGSYLTGELFF. CDR3 sequence (DNA): TGTGCCAGCACCGAACGGGGGCGGAGGGGCTCGTACCTCACCGGGGAGCTGTTTTTT. The gene calls are TRBV7-2 and TRBJ2-2, with D tentatively TRBD1 or TRBD2 (6 bases each). This CDR3 is built from 19 residues. The V gene's germline CDR1 is SGHTA and CDR2 FQGNSA. Trimming left V 7 bases short and J 4 bases short, with 28 bases between.

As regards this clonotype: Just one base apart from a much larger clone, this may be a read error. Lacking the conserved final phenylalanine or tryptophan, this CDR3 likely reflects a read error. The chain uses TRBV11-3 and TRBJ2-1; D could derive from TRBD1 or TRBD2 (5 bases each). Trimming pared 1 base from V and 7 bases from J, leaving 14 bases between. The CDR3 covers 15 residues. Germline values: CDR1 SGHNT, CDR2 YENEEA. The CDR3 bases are TGTGCCAGCAGCTTAGGGGGGAGCCCCTGGAATGAGCAGTTCCTC. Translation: CASSLGGSPWNEQFL.

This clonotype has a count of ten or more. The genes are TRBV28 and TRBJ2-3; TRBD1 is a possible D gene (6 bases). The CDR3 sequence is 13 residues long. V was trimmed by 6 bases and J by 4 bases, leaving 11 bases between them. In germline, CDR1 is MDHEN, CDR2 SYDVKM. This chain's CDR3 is CASSGTGPDTQYF. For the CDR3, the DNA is TGTGCCAGCAGCGGAACAGGGCCAGATACGCAGTATTTT.

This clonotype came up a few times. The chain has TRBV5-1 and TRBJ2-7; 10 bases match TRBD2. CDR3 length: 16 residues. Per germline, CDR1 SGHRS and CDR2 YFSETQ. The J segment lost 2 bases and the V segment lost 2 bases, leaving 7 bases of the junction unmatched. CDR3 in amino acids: CASSLDGLAAPYEQYF. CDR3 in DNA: TGCGCCAGCAGCTTAGACGGACTAGCGGCTCCCTACGAGCAGTACTTC.

As DNA, the CDR3 is TGTGCCAGCAGCCAAGTTGGAGGGACAGGGGGCAATCAGCCCCAGCATTTT. This translates into CASSQVGGTGGNQPQHF. The J gene is TRBJ1-5, the V gene TRBV3-1, with TRBD1 matching over 10 bases. This CDR3 region has 17 residues. Germline CDR1 is LGHDT and CDR2 is YNNKEL (reference sequence). V gave up 1 base and J gave up 2 bases; unmatched junction bases: 5.

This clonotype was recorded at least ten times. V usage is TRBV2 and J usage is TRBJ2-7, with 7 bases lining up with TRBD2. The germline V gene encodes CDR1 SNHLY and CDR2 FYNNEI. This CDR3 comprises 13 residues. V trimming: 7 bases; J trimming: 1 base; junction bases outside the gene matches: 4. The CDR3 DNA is TGTGCCAGCAAGGCTAGCGGATCCTACGAGCAGTACTTC. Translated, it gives CASKASGSYEQYF. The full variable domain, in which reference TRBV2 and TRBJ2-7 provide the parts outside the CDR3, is EPEVTQTPSHQVTQMGQEVILRCVPISNHLYFYWYRQILGQKVEFLVSFYNNEISEKSEIFDDQFSVERPDGSNFTLKIRSTKLEDSAMYFCASKASGSYEQYFGPGTRLTVT.

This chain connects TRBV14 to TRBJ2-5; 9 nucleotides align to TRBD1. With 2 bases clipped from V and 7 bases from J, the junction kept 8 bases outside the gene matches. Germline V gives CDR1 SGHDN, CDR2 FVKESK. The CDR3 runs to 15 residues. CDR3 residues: CASSQLTGGAATQYF. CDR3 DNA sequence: TGTGCCAGCAGCCAACTTACAGGGGGCGCGGCGACCCAGTACTTC. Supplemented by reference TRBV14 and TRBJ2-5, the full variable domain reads EAGVTQFPSHSVIEKGQTVTLRCDPISGHDNLYWYRRVMGKEIKFLLHFVKESKQDESGMPNNRFLAERTGGTYSTLKVQPAELEDSGVYFCASSQLTGGAATQYFGPGTRLLVL.

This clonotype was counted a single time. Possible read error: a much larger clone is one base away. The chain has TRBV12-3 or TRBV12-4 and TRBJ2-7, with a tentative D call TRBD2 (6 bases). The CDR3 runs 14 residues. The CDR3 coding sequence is TGTGCCAGCGGAAAGTACCGGGACTCCTACAAGCAGTACTTC. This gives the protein CASGKYRDSYKQYF.

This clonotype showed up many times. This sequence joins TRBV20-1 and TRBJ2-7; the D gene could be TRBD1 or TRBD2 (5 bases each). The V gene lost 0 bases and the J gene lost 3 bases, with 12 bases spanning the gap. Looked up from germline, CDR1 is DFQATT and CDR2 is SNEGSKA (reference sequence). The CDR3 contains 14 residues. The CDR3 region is CSARDVGVSYEQYF. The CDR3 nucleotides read TGCAGTGCTAGAGATGTGGGGGTTAGCTACGAGCAGTACTTC.